This TCR beta chain is drawn from a study of T cell changes during pregnancy in multiple sclerosis. Sequenced by immunoSEQ multiplex PCR; TCRdb stores in-frame clones only, minus some. The table has about 84,000 clones, 94% seen once. The V and J ends lost 5 bases and 4 bases respectively, with 17 bases between them. This CDR3 region has 15 residues. Germline-derived CDR1 and CDR2 are LNHDA and SQIVND (reference sequence). The genes are TRBV19 and TRBJ2-5; tentative D call: TRBD2 (6 bases). The specimen was peripheral blood, collected in the second trimester of pregnancy. This receptor was identified in a female donor in good health, enrolled as a control in a pregnancy study. CDR3 sequence (DNA): TGTGCCAGTAGTCCTATGAGGGGAGCGGGAGAGACCCAGTACTTC. It translates to CASSPMRGAGETQYF.